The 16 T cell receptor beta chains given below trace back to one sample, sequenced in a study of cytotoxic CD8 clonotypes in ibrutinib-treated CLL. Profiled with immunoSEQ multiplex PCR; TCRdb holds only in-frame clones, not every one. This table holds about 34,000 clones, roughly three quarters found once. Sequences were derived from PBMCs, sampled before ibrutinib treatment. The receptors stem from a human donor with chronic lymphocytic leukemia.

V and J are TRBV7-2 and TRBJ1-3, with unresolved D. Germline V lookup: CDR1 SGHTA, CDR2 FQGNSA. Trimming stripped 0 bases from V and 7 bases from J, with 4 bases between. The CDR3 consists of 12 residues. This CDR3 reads CASSLARNTIYF. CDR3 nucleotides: TGTGCCAGCAGCTTAGCGAGGAACACCATATATTTT.

In nucleotides, the CDR3 is TGTGCCGCGGGCGGGAACACCGGGGAGCTGTTTTTT. Its protein product is CAAGGNTGELFF. This rearrangement joins TRBV7-3 to TRBJ2-2, with a weak D call TRBD2 (5 bases). Germline loops: CDR1 SGHTA, CDR2 FQGTGA. Trimming pared 11 bases from V and 1 base from J, leaving 8 bases between. The CDR3 contains 12 residues.

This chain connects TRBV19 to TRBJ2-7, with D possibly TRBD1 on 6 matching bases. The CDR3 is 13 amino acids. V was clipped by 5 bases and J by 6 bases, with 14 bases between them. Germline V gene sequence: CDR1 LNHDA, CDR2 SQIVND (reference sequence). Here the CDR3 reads CASSGNTRGEQYF. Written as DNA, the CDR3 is TGTGCCAGTAGTGGAAATACCAGGGGCGAGCAGTACTTC. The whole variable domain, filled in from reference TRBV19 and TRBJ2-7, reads DGGITQSPKYLFRKEGQNVTLSCEQNLNHDAMYWYRQDPGQGLRLIYYSQIVNDFQKGDIAEGYSVSREKKESFPLTVTSAQKNPTAFYLCASSGNTRGEQYFGPGTRLTVT.

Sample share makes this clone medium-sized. The CDR3: CASSSGFSYEQYF. The CDR3 region has the DNA TGTGCCAGCAGCTCCGGGTTCTCCTACGAGCAGTACTTC. The rearrangement joins TRBV9 to TRBJ2-7, with unresolved D. The V end was cut by 4 bases, the J end by 0 bases, with 8 bases between. This CDR3 has 13 amino acids. Looked up from germline, CDR1 is SGDLS and CDR2 is YYNGEE.

The CDR3 sequence: CASSRDRGNYGYTF. The CDR3 DNA sequence: TGTGCCAGCAGCCGGGACAGGGGGAACTATGGCTACACCTTC. V usage is TRBV5-4 and J usage is TRBJ1-2, with 11 positions matching TRBD1. V lost 4 bases to trimming and J lost 2 bases; unmatched junction nucleotides: 1. Germline CDR1 and CDR2: SGHNT and YYREEE (reference sequence). CDR3 length: 14 residues.

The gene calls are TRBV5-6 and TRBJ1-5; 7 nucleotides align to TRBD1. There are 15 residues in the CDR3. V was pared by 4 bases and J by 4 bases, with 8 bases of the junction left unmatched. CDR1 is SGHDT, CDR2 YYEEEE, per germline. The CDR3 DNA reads TGTGCCAGCAGCCAACGGGACAGCAGAAATCAGCCCCAGCATTTT. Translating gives CASSQRDSRNQPQHF.

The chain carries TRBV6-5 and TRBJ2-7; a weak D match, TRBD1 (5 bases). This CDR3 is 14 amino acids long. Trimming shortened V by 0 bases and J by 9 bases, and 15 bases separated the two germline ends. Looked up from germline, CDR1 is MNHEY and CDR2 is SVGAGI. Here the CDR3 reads CASSYSGRAIGQYF. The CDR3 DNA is TGTGCCAGCAGTTACTCCGGCAGGGCGATAGGGCAGTACTTC.

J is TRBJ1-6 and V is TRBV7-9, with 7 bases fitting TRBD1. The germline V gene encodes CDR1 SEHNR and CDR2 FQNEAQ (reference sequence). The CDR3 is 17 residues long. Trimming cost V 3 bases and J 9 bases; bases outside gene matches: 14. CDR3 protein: CASSFLTHDRVGSPLHF. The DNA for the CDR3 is TGTGCCAGCAGCTTCCTTACCCACGACAGGGTCGGTTCACCCCTCCACTTT. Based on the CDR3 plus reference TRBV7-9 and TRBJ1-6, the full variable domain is DTGVSQNPRHKITKRGQNVTFRCDPISEHNRLYWYRQTLGQGPEFLTYFQNEAQLEKSRLLSDRFSAERPKGSFSTLEIQRTEQGDSAMYLCASSFLTHDRVGSPLHFGNGTRLTVT.

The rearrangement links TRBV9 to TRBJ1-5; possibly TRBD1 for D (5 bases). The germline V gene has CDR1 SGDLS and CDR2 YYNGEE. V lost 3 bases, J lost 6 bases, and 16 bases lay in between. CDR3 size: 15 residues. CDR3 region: CASSAHTGDGQPQHF. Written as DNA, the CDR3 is TGTGCCAGCAGCGCCCATACAGGAGACGGTCAGCCCCAGCATTTT.

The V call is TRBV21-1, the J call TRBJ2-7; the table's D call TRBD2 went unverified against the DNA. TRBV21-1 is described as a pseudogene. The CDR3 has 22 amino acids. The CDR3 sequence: CASSRGNREPGTSGGVLYEQYF. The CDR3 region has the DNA TGTGCCAGCAGCAGAGGTAACAGGGAGCCCGGGACTAGCGGGGGGGTTCTCTACGAGCAGTACTTC.

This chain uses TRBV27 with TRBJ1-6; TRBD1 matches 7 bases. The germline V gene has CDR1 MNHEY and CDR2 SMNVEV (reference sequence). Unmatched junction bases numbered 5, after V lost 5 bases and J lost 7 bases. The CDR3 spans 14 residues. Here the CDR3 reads CASSPGTANSPLHF. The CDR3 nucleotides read TGTGCCAGCAGTCCGGGGACAGCGAATTCACCCCTCCACTTT.

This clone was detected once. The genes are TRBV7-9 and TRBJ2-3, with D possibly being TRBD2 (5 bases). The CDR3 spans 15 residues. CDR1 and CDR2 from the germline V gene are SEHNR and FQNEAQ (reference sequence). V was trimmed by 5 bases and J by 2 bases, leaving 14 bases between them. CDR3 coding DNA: TGTGCCAGCAGCCCGAGCGGACTCAACACAGATACGCAGTATTTT. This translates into CASSPSGLNTDTQYF.

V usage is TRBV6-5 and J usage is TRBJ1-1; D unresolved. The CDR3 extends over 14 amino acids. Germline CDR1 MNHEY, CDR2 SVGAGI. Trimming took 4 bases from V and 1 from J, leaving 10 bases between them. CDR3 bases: TGTGCCAGCAGTTCCGAACTCCCGAACACTGAAGCTTTCTTT. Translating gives CASSSELPNTEAFF.

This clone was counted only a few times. The CDR3 region is CASSVGGMDEQYF. The CDR3 nucleotides are TGTGCCAGCAGTGTAGGGGGTATGGACGAGCAGTACTTC. The rearrangement joins TRBV25-1 to TRBJ2-7; D is perhaps TRBD1 (6 bases). CDR3 length equals 13 residues. V was pared by 4 bases and J by 5 bases, with 12 bases between. Germline loops: CDR1 MGHDK, CDR2 SYGVNS.

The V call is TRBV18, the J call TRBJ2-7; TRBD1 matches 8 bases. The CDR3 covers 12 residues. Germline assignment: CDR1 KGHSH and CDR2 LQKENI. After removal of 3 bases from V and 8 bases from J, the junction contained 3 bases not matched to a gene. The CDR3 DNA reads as TGTGCCAGCTCACCGGACAGGGCTAAGCAGTACTTC. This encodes CASSPDRAKQYF.

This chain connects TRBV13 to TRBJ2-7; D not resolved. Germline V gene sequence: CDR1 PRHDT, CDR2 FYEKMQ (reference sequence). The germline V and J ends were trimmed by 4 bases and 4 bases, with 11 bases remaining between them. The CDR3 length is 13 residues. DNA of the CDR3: TGTGCCAGCAGCTCGACCGACACGTACGAGCAGTACTTC. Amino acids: CASSSTDTYEQYF. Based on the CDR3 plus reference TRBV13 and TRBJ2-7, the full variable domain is AAGVIQSPRHLIKEKRETATLKCYPIPRHDTVYWYQQGPGQDPQFLISFYEKMQSDKGSIPDRFSAQQFSDYHSELNMSSLELGDSALYFCASSSTDTYEQYFGPGTRLTVT.